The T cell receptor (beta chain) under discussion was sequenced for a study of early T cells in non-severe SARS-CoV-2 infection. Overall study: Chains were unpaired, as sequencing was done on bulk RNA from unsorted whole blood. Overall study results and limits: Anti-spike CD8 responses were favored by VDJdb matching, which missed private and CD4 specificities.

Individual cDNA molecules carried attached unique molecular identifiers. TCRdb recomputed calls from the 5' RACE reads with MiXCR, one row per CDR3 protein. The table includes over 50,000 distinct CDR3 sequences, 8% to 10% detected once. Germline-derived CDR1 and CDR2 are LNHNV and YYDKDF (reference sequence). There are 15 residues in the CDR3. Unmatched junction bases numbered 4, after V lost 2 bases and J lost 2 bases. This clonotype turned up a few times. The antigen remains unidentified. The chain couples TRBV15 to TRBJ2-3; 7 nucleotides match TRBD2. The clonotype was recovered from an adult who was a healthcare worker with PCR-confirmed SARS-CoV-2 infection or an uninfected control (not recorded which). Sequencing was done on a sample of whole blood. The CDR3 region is CATSRRGGVTDTQYF. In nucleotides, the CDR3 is TGTGCCACCAGCAGACGCGGGGGTGTCACAGATACGCAGTATTTT.